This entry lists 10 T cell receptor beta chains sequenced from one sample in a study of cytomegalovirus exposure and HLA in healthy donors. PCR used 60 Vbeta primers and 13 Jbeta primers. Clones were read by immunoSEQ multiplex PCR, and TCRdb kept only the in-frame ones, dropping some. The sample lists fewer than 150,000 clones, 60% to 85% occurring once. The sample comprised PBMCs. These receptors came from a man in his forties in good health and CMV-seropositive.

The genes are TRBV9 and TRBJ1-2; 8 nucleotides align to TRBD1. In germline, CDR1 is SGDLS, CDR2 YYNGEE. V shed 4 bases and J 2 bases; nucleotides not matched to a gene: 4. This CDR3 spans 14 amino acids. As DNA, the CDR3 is TGTGCCAGCAGCTCCCGGACAGGGAACTATGGCTACACCTTC. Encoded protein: CASSSRTGNYGYTF.

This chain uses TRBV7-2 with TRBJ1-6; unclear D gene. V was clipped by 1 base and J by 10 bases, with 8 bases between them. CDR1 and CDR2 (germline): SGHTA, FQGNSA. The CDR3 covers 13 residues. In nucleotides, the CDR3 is TGTGCCAGCAGCTTAGAACCAGGCTCACCCCTCCACTTT. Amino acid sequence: CASSLEPGSPLHF.

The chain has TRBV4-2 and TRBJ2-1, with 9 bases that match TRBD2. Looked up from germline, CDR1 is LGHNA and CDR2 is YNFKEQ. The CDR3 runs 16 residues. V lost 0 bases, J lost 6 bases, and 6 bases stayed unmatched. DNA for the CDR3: TGTGCCAGCAGCCAAGAGGCGGGAGGGGGATTCAATGAGCAGTTCTTC. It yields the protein CASSQEAGGGFNEQFF.

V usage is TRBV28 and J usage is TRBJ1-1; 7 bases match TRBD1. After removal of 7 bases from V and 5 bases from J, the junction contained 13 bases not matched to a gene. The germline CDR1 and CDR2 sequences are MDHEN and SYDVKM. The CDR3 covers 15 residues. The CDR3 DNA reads TGTGCCAGCACCCCACCGAGCAGGGGGAGGACTGAAGCTTTCTTT. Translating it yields CASTPPSRGRTEAFF.

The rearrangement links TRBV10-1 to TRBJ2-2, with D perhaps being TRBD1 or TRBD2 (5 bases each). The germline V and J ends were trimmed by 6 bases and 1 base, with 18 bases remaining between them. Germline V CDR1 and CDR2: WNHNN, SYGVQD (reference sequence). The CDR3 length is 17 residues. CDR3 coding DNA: TGCGCCAGCAGCGAGGGACGGATCGCGGGGAACACCGGGGAGCTGTTTTTT. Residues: CASSEGRIAGNTGELFF.

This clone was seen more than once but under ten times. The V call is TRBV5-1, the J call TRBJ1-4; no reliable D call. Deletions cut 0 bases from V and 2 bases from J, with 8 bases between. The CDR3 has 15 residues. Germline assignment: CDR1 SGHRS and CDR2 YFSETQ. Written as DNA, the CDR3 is TGCGCCAGCAGCTTGGGGCGGCCCACTAATGAAAAACTGTTTTTT. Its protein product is CASSLGRPTNEKLFF.

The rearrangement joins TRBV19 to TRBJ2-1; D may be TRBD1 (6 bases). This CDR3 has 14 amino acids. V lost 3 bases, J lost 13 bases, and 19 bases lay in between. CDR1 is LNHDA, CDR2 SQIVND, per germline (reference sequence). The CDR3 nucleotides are TGTGCCAGTAGTATCGGGGCGGACAGCCCCCTCCAGTTCTTC. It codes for CASSIGADSPLQFF.

DNA for the CDR3: TGCAGTGCTAGGGGGCGCTACGAGCAGTACTTC. It encodes CSARGRYEQYF. The chain employs TRBV20-1 and TRBJ2-7; D is possibly TRBD1 (5 bases). CDR1 and CDR2 (germline): DFQATT, SNEGSKA (reference sequence). CDR3 length: 11 amino acids. Trimming stripped 3 bases from V and 3 bases from J, with 6 bases between.

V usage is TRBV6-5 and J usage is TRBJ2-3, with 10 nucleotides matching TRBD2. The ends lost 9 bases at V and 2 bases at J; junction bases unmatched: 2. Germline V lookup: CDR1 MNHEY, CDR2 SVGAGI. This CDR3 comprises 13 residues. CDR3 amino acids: CARGTSDTDTQYF. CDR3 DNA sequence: TGTGCCAGAGGGACTAGCGACACAGATACGCAGTATTTT.

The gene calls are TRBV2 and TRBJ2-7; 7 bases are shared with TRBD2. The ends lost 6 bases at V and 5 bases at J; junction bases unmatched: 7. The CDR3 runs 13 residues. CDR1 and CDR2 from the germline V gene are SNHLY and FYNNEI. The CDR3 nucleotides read TGTGCCAGCAGACGGACTAGAGGCAACGAGCAGTACTTC. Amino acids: CASRRTRGNEQYF.